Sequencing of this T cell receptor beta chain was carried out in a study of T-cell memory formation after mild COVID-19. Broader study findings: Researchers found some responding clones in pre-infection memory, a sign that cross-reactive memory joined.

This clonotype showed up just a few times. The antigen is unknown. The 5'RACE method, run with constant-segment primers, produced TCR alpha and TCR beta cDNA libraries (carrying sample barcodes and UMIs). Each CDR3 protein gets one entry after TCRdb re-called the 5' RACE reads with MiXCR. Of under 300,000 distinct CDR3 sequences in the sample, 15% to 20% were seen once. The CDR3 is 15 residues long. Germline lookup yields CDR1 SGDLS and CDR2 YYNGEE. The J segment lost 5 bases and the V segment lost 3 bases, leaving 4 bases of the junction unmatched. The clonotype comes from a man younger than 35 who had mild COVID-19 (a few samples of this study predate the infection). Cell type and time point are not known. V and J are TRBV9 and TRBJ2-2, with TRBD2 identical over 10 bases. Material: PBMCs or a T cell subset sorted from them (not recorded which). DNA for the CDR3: TGTGCCAGCAGCGAAGCGGGGGGGCGAACCGGGGAGCTGTTTTTT. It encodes CASSEAGGRTGELFF.